The 6 T cell receptor beta chains listed next were all sequenced from one sample in a study of blood T cells in healthy people across ages. Next came a second PCR, run for about 6 to 11 cycles, which used a sample-barcoded 5' primer along with a J-beta primer mix. In TCRdb, the 5' RACE reads were re-called with MiXCR into one record per CDR3 protein. Here the sample spans more than 900,000 distinct CDR3 sequences, roughly a quarter being singletons. This sample also appeared in a second study, on T cells of mothers and their children.

The sample taken for sequencing was blood. Receptor source: a girl under 10 years old in good health.

The gene calls are TRBV29-1 and TRBJ2-2; TRBD2 matches at 7 bases. The CDR3 spans 13 residues. The junction had 7 bases not matched to a gene; V was cut back by 7 bases and J by 5 bases. The germline V gene encodes CDR1 SQVTM and CDR2 ANQGSEA. This CDR3 reads CSAREAGTGELFF. The CDR3 DNA reads as TGCAGCGCACGGGAAGCGGGGACCGGGGAGCTGTTTTTT.

The chain links TRBV7-6 to TRBJ1-4; possible D gene TRBD1, 6 bases. This CDR3 contains 14 residues. V was shortened by 1 base and J by 13 bases, with 16 bases between the two germline ends. Germline CDR1 is SGHVS and CDR2 is FNYEAQ. CDR3 sequence reads: CASSLGGGRGTLFF. In DNA, the CDR3 is TGTGCCAGCAGCTTAGGCGGGGGCAGGGGAACACTGTTTTTT.

The J gene is TRBJ2-3, the V gene TRBV5-1, with TRBD2 matching over 9 bases. Losses at the gene ends were 2 bases for V and 1 base for J; bases not matched to a gene: 8. CDR3 length: 17 amino acids. Germline lookup yields CDR1 SGHRS and CDR2 YFSETQ. CDR3 protein: CASSFSLSSGGTDTQYF. The CDR3 DNA reads TGCGCCAGCAGCTTCTCTCTTTCTAGCGGGGGCACAGATACGCAGTATTTT.

This clonotype was detected only a few times. This sequence joins TRBV5-1 and TRBJ2-1, with 7 bases aligning to TRBD2. Germline values: CDR1 SGHRS, CDR2 YFSETQ. The CDR3 spans 19 residues. V was clipped by 4 bases and J by 3 bases; unmatched bases: 19. Here the CDR3 reads CASSISWWGNRDYYNEQFF. CDR3 nucleotide sequence: TGCGCCAGCAGCATATCATGGTGGGGGAACCGGGACTACTACAATGAGCAGTTCTTC. The variable domain in full, completed from reference TRBV5-1 and TRBJ2-1, reads KAGVTQTPRYLIKTRGQQVTLSCSPISGHRSVSWYQQTPGQGLQFLFEYFSETQRNKGNFPGRFSGRQFSNSRSEMNVSTLELGDSALYLCASSISWWGNRDYYNEQFFGPGTRLTVL.

The chain recombines TRBV5-1 with TRBJ1-2; 7 nucleotides line up with TRBD1. The CDR3 is 13 amino acids. The V gene end was trimmed by 4 bases and the J gene end by 4 bases; junction bases not matched to a gene: 4. From germline, CDR1 is SGHRS and CDR2 YFSETQ. CDR3: CASSTTGVYGYTF. The DNA for the CDR3 is TGCGCCAGCAGCACTACAGGGGTCTATGGCTACACCTTC.

The rearrangement uses TRBV14 and TRBJ2-1, with a weak D call TRBD2 (5 bases). The CDR3 has 17 amino acids. Per the germline V gene, CDR1 is SGHDN and CDR2 is FVKESK. The V and J ends lost 4 bases and 0 bases respectively, with 16 bases between them. The CDR3 DNA reads as TGTGCCAGCAGCCTAGTAGGGAGTACCTACTCCTACAATGAGCAGTTCTTC. Its translation is CASSLVGSTYSYNEQFF. Full variable domain (missing parts from reference TRBV14 and TRBJ2-1): EAGVTQFPSHSVIEKGQTVTLRCDPISGHDNLYWYRRVMGKEIKFLLHFVKESKQDESGMPNNRFLAERTGGTYSTLKVQPAELEDSGVYFCASSLVGSTYSYNEQFFGPGTRLTVL.